This paragraph reports one T cell receptor beta chain. The data were taken from a study of shared clonotypes between healthy human individuals. Using immunoSEQ multiplex PCR, the repertoire was profiled, and TCRdb retains in-frame clones only, with some absent. The sample carries about 680,000 clones, 92% recorded once. This CDR3 comprises 14 residues. Germline V gene lookup returns CDR1 SEHNR and CDR2 FQNEAQ (reference sequence). J gave up 5 bases and V 0 bases, and 1 base lay outside the gene matches. Only CD45RO-negative cells positively selected for CCR7 counted as naive CD8 cells, so terminally differentiated effector memory CD45RA+ cells were excluded. HIV-negative, healthy adults without recent acute infections or vaccinations were the donors.

This receptor was identified in a man aged 25 to 45 in good health. The chain has TRBV7-9 and TRBJ2-7; 10 bases line up with TRBD1. The sample taken for sequencing was naive CD8+ T cells sorted from blood. CDR3 nucleotide sequence: TGTGCCAGCAGCTTAGCCGGGACAGGGGACGAGCAGTACTTC. Its translation: CASSLAGTGDEQYF.